These 18 T cell receptor beta chains came from one sample sequenced in a study of blood T cell repertoires in COVID-19. Measured with immunoSEQ multiplex PCR; TCRdb has only the in-frame clones, and not every one. This sample carries around 250,000 clones, about 82% of them seen once, and the ten largest clones take 12%. Input material: peripheral blood. These receptors originate from an elderly man with acute or convalescent COVID-19.

The rearrangement links TRBV7-2 to TRBJ2-1, with TRBD2 matching over 9 bases. The CDR3 is 16 amino acids. Trimming cost V 4 bases and J 4 bases; bases outside gene matches: 8. Germline V lookup: CDR1 SGHTA, CDR2 FQGNSA. The CDR3 here is CASSSASGLAYNEQFF. The DNA for the CDR3 is TGTGCCAGCAGCTCAGCTTCGGGACTAGCTTACAATGAGCAGTTCTTC.

V is TRBV29-1 and J is TRBJ2-7; a weak D match, TRBD2 (5 bases). The CDR3 is 13 residues long. Germline CDR1 and CDR2: SQVTM and ANQGSEA. Trimming pared 7 bases from V and 0 bases from J, leaving 13 bases between. The CDR3 is CSANGLSSYEQYF. CDR3 nucleotide sequence: TGCAGCGCTAACGGACTGAGCTCCTACGAGCAGTACTTC.

As concerns this clone: Other DNA sequences in the sample encode the same CDR3. The rearrangement joins TRBV9 to TRBJ2-3, with D perhaps TRBD2 (5 bases). CDR3 size: 15 residues. Germline V gene data show CDR1 as SGDLS and CDR2 as YYNGEE. V gave up 2 bases and J gave up 0 bases, with 10 bases separating them. In DNA, the CDR3 is TGTGCCAGCAGCGTCCTAGCAGCTAGCACAGATACGCAGTATTTT. This sequence encodes CASSVLAASTDTQYF.

This chain links TRBV4-1 with TRBJ2-1, with 7 nucleotides matching TRBD2. The CDR3 totals 16 residues. The V segment lost 0 bases and the J segment 7 bases; nucleotides outside the gene matches: 9. CDR1 is MGHRA, CDR2 YSYEKL, per germline. CDR3 residues: CASSQEGRRESNEQFF. CDR3 nucleotides: TGCGCCAGCAGCCAAGAGGGGAGGCGGGAGTCGAATGAGCAGTTCTTC.

The rearrangement uses TRBV11-3 and TRBJ2-1, with D possibly being TRBD1 (5 bases). The V and J ends lost 1 base and 9 bases respectively, with 7 bases between them. The CDR3 totals 12 residues. CDR1 and CDR2 (germline): SGHNT, YENEEA. This CDR3 is CASSLGGSEQFF. CDR3 nucleotides: TGTGCCAGCAGCTTAGGGGGCTCTGAGCAGTTCTTC.

This clone has just a few counts. The chain is built from TRBV3-1 (or the pseudogene TRBV3-2) and TRBJ2-5; 12 nucleotides line up with TRBD2. Germline loops: CDR1 LGHDT, CDR2 YNNKEL (reference sequence). This CDR3 spans 16 amino acids. The V segment lost 5 bases and the J segment 6 bases; nucleotides outside the gene matches: 10. The CDR3 is CASSSGLAGMGKTQYF. CDR3 in DNA: TGTGCCAGCAGCTCAGGACTAGCGGGGATGGGTAAGACCCAGTACTTC.

V gene TRBV27 combines with J gene TRBJ2-7, with 10 bases fitting TRBD1. CDR3 length equals 15 residues. The trim removed 4 bases at V and 2 bases at J, leaving 5 bases unmatched. Germline V gene lookup returns CDR1 MNHEY and CDR2 SMNVEV (reference sequence). The CDR3 DNA reads as TGTGCCAGCAGTTCCGGGACAGGGGTTCCCTACGAGCAGTACTTC. Amino acids: CASSSGTGVPYEQYF.

This chain uses TRBV19 with TRBJ1-2; 7 bases agree with TRBD1. This CDR3 comprises 14 residues. Trimming at V came to 7 bases and at J to 4 bases, leaving 9 bases not matched to a gene. Germline CDR1 is LNHDA and CDR2 is SQIVND (reference sequence). CDR3 DNA sequence: TGTGCCAGTATAGAGACAGGGTTGAGCTATGGCTACACCTTC. Its translation is CASIETGLSYGYTF.

This clone was observed once. This chain uses TRBV5-4 with TRBJ2-1; possible D gene TRBD1, 7 bases. Per germline, CDR1 SGHNT and CDR2 YYREEE (reference sequence). V lost 10 bases, J lost 5 bases, and 16 bases lay in between. The CDR3 length is 13 residues. CDR3 amino acids: CAANRGGNNEQFF. The CDR3 DNA sequence: TGTGCCGCTAACAGGGGAGGTAACAATGAGCAGTTCTTC.

The chain has TRBV6-5 and TRBJ1-1; D not resolved. This CDR3 has 16 amino acids. Trimming left V 2 bases short and J 4 bases short, with 17 bases between. The germline V gene encodes CDR1 MNHEY and CDR2 SVGAGI. As DNA, the CDR3 is TGTGCCAGCAGTTACCTGGCACCCTCATCAGGCACTGAAGCTTTCTTT. Protein: CASSYLAPSSGTEAFF.

This clone was counted only a few times. The J gene is TRBJ1-2, the V gene TRBV28; weak D call: TRBD1 (6 bases). Trimming took off 2 bases at V and 6 bases at J, with 16 bases between the two ends. The CDR3 covers 15 residues. Germline CDR1 reads MDHEN; CDR2 reads SYDVKM. The CDR3 protein is CASSLGGGARNGYTF. The CDR3 bases are TGTGCCAGCAGTTTAGGCGGGGGCGCGAGGAATGGCTACACCTTC.

This chain links TRBV6-6 with TRBJ1-3, with D possibly being TRBD1 (5 bases). This CDR3 contains 14 residues. With 5 bases removed from V and 3 bases from J, the gap between germline ends came to 11 bases. CDR1 and CDR2 from the germline V gene are MNHNY and SVGAGI (reference sequence). CDR3 nucleotide sequence: TGTGCCAGCAGTAAGCAGGGTGTTGGAAACACCATATATTTT. Its translation: CASSKQGVGNTIYF.

The V gene is TRBV6-1, the J gene TRBJ1-2; D is unclear. The CDR3 sequence is 12 residues long. V lost 1 base and J 8 bases, leaving 8 bases between the germline ends. CDR1 and CDR2 (germline): MNHNS, SASEGT. The CDR3 loop is CASSEGPWGYTF. In nucleotides, the CDR3 is TGTGCCAGCAGTGAAGGGCCCTGGGGCTACACCTTC.

The chain couples TRBV6-5 to TRBJ1-2, with 8 bases fitting TRBD1. This CDR3 has 13 amino acids. The germline V gene has CDR1 MNHEY and CDR2 SVGAGI. V lost 8 bases to trimming and J lost 2 bases; unmatched junction nucleotides: 4. CDR3 coding DNA: TGTGCCAGCCGGACAGGGACCAACTATGGCTACACCTTC. Amino acid sequence: CASRTGTNYGYTF.

The J gene is TRBJ2-3, the V gene TRBV7-3; TRBD1 matches at 9 bases. This CDR3 region has 15 residues. Germline CDR1 is SGHTA and CDR2 is FQGTGA. V was clipped by 5 bases and J by 0 bases; unmatched bases: 3. The chain's CDR3 is CASSPTGGSTDTQYF. The DNA for the CDR3 is TGTGCCAGCAGCCCGACAGGGGGAAGCACAGATACGCAGTATTTT.

This chain joins TRBV19 and TRBJ1-5, with D unresolved. Germline lookup yields CDR1 LNHDA and CDR2 SQIVND (reference sequence). V was cut by 0 bases and J by 0 bases, with 12 bases left in between. The CDR3 length is 17 residues. CDR3 amino acids: CASSIDLGRYSNQPQHF. CDR3 DNA sequence: TGTGCCAGTAGTATAGATCTGGGCAGATATAGCAATCAGCCCCAGCATTTT.

The chain is built from TRBV14 and TRBJ1-2; D gene unclear. V gave up 0 bases and J gave up 3 bases, with 11 bases separating them. The CDR3 is 15 amino acids. Germline CDR1 reads SGHDN; CDR2 reads FVKESK. The CDR3 DNA sequence: TGTGCCAGCAGCCAAGATCGTCGAGGGTACTATGGCTACACCTTC. It specifies CASSQDRRGYYGYTF.

A single count supports this clone. V is TRBV3-1 (or the pseudogene TRBV3-2) and J is TRBJ1-2; tentative D call: TRBD1 (5 bases). This CDR3 has 14 residues. Deletions cut 3 bases from V and 4 bases from J, with 12 bases between. Per germline, CDR1 LGHDT and CDR2 YNNKEL (reference sequence). The CDR3 nucleotides are TGTGCCAGCAGCCAGGGGCCAATGGGCTATGGCTACACCTTC. Its translation: CASSQGPMGYGYTF.